This T cell receptor (beta chain) was captured by sequencing in a study of radiotherapy plus CTLA-4 blockade in lung cancer. General study points: Reports state that early shifts in blood T cell clones, with interferon-beta, best predicted response.

Sequenced by immunoSEQ multiplex PCR; TCRdb stores in-frame clones only, minus some. The sample holds tens of thousands of clones, about 90% seen once. The CDR3 runs to 15 residues. V gave up 2 bases and J gave up 8 bases; unmatched junction bases: 5. Germline CDR1 reads ENHRY; CDR2 reads SYGVKD. In the case of this clone: The target antigen is unknown.

This receptor was identified in a human donor with non-small cell lung cancer who had a partial response to radiotherapy plus ipilimumab. This sequence joins TRBV10-3 and TRBJ1-4; 10 bases line up with TRBD1. Sequencing used peripheral blood, obtained from a patient treated with radiotherapy plus ipilimumab. CDR3 sequence: CAISEMTGGKEKLFF. In nucleotides, the CDR3 is TGTGCCATCAGTGAGATGACAGGGGGCAAAGAAAAACTGTTTTTT.